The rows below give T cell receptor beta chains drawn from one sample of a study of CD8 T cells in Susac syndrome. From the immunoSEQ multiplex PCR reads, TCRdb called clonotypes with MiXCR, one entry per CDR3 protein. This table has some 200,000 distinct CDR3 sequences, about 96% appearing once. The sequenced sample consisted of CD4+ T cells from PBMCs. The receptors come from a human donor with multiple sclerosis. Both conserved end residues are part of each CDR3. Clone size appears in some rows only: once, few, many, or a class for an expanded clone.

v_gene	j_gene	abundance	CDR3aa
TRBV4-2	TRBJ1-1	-	CASSQDTGAQPEAFF
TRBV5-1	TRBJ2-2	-	CASSLRRGPNTGELFF
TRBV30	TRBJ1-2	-	CALERGLYGYTF
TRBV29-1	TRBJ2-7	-	CSVGIGGLDEQYF
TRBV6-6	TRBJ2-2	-	CASSYSARDTGELFF
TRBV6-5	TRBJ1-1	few	CASSYSGRGRPTEAFF
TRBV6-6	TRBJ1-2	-	CASSQGRNYGYTF
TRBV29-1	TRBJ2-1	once	CSVVAGGPNEQFF
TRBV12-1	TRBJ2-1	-	CASSFPPSGSPGEQFF
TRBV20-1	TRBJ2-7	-	CSASVRGYEQYF
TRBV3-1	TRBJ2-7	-	CASSQVSRLYEQYF
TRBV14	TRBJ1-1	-	CASSQDREVRAFF
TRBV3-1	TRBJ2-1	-	CASSQDWVRNSEQFF
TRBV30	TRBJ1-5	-	CAWSFGQGMGQPQHF